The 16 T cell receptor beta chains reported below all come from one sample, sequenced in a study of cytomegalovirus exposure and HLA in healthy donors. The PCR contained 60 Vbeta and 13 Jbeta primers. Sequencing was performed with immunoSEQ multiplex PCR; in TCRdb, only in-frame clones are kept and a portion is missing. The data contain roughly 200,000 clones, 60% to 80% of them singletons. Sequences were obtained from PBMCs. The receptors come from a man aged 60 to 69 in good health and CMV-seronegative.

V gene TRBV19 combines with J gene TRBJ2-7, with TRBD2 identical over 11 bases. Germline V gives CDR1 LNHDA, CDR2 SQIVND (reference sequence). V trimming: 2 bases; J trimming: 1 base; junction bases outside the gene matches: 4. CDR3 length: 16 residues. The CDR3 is CASSIRGLAESYEQYF. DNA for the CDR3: TGTGCCAGTAGTATAAGGGGACTAGCGGAGTCCTACGAGCAGTACTTC.

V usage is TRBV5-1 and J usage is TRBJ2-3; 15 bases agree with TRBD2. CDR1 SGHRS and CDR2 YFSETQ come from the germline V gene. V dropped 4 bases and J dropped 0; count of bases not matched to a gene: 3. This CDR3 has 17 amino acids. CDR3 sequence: CASSRGLAGGSTDTQYF. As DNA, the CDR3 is TGCGCCAGCAGCCGGGGACTAGCGGGGGGTAGCACAGATACGCAGTATTTT.

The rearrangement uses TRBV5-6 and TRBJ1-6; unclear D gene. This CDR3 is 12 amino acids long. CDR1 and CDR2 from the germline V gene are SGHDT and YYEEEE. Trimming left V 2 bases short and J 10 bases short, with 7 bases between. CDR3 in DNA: TGTGCCAGCAGCTTCCGTGTCTCACCCCTCCACTTT. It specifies CASSFRVSPLHF.

The CDR3 DNA sequence: TGTGCCAGCTCACCGGGGCCGACAGGCCGGAGCTACACCTTC. Its translation: CASSPGPTGRSYTF. The chain uses TRBV18 and TRBJ1-2; tentative D call: TRBD1 (6 bases). V lost 3 bases and J lost 9, with 17 bases in between. CDR1 is KGHSH and CDR2 is LQKENI in the germline V gene. This CDR3 comprises 14 residues. The full variable domain, completed using reference TRBV18 and TRBJ1-2, is NAGVMQNPRHLVRRRGQEARLRCSPMKGHSHVYWYRQLPEEGLKFMVYLQKENIIDESGMPKERFSAEFPKEGPSILRIQQVVRGDSAAYFCASSPGPTGRSYTFGSGTRLTVV.

The CDR3 region is CASSLAGQGTEAFF. DNA of the CDR3: TGTGCCAGCAGCTTGGCAGGACAGGGCACTGAAGCTTTCTTT. This chain uses TRBV5-6 with TRBJ1-1; 8 bases map to TRBD1. With 0 bases clipped from V and 4 bases from J, the junction kept 2 bases outside the gene matches. The germline gives CDR1 SGHDT, CDR2 YYEEEE. The CDR3 has 14 residues. Full variable domain (remainder filled in from reference TRBV5-6 and TRBJ1-1): DAGVTQSPTHLIKTRGQQVTLRCSPKSGHDTVSWYQQALGQGPQFIFQYYEEEERQRGNFPDRFSGHQFPNYSSELNVNALLLGDSALYLCASSLAGQGTEAFFGQGTRLTVV.

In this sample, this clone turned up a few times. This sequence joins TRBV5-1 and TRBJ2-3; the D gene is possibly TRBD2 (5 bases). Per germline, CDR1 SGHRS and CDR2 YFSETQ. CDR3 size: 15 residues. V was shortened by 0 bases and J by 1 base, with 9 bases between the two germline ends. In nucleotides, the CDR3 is TGCGCCAGCAGCTTGGCCGCCGGGGGCACAGATACGCAGTATTTT. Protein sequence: CASSLAAGGTDTQYF.

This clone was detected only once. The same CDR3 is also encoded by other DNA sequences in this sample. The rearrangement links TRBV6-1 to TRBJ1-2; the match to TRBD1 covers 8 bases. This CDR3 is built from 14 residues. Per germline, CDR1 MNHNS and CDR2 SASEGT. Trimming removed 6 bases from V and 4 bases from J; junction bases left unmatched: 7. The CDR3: CASRRDRGPYGYTF. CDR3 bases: TGTGCCAGCAGGAGAGACAGGGGTCCCTATGGCTACACCTTC.

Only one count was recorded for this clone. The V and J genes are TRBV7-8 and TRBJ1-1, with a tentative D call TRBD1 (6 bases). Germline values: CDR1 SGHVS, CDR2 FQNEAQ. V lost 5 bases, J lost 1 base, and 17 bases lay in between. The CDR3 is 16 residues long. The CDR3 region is CASSPYSGTRNTEAFF. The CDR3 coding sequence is TGTGCCAGCAGCCCTTATTCCGGGACACGGAACACTGAAGCTTTCTTT.

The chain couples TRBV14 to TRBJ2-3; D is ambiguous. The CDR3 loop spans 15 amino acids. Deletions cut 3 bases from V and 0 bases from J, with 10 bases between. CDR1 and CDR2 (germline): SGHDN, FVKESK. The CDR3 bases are TGTGCCAGCAGCCAGATCGGTGCTAGCACAGATACGCAGTATTTT. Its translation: CASSQIGASTDTQYF.

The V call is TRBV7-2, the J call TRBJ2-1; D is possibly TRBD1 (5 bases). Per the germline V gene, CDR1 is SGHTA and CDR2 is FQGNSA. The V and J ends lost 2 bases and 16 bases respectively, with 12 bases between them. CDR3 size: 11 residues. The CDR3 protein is CASSLKGDIFF. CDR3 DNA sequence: TGTGCCAGCAGCTTAAAAGGGGATATATTCTTC.

The CDR3 bases are TGTGCCAGCTCACCACGGTCTGAGAGCTCCTACGAGCAGTACTTC. Translating gives CASSPRSESSYEQYF. This chain joins TRBV18 and TRBJ2-7; no reliable D call. Per the germline V gene, CDR1 is KGHSH and CDR2 is LQKENI. The CDR3 spans 15 residues. The V end lost 1 base, the J end lost 0 bases, and 10 bases lay between the germline ends.

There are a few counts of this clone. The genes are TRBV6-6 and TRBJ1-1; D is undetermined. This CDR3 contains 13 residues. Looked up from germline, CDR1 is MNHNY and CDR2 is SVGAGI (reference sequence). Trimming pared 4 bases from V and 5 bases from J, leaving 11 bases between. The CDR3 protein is CASSSPRWTEAFF. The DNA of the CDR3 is TGTGCCAGCAGTTCCCCCAGGTGGACTGAAGCTTTCTTT.

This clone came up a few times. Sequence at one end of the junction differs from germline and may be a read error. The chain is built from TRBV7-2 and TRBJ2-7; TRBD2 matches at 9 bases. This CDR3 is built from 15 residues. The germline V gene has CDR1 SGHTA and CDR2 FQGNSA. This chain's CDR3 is CASSLAGTSNHEQYF. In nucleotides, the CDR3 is TGTGCCAGCAGCCTAGCCGGGACTAGCAATCACGAGCAGTACTTC.

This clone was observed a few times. CDR3 nucleotide sequence: TGCGCCAGCAGCCAAACCGCAGGGGGCGAGCAGTACTTC. Protein sequence: CASSQTAGGEQYF. The genes are TRBV5-1 and TRBJ2-7, with TRBD1 identical over 7 bases. With 4 bases clipped from V and 6 bases from J, the junction kept 7 bases outside the gene matches. The CDR3 runs to 13 residues. Germline-derived CDR1 and CDR2 are SGHRS and YFSETQ.

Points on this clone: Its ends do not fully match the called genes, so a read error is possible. CDR3 in amino acids: CASRPDRGNYGYPF. CDR3 coding DNA: TGTGCCAGCAGGCCGGACAGGGGGAACTATGGCTACCCCTTC. The chain joins TRBV25-1 to TRBJ1-2; TRBD1 agrees at 10 bases. Germline CDR1 is MGHDK and CDR2 is SYGVNS. There are 14 residues in the CDR3.

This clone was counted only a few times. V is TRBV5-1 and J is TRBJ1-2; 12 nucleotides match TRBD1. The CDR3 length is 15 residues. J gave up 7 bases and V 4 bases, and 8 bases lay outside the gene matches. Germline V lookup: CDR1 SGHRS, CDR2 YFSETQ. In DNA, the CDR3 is TGCGCCAGCAGCCCCGAGGGACAGGGGGCAGGTGGCTACACCTTC. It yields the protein CASSPEGQGAGGYTF.